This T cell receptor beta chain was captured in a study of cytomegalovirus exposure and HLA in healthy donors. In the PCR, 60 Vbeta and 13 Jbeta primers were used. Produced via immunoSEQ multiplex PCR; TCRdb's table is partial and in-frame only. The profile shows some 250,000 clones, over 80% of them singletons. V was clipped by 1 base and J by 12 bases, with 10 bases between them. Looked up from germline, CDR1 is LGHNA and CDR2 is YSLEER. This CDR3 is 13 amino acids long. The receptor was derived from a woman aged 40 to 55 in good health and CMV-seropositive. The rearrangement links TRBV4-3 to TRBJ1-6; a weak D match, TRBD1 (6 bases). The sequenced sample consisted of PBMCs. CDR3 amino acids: CASSQALGQPLHF. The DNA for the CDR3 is TGCGCCAGCAGCCAAGCACTGGGACAACCCCTCCACTTT.